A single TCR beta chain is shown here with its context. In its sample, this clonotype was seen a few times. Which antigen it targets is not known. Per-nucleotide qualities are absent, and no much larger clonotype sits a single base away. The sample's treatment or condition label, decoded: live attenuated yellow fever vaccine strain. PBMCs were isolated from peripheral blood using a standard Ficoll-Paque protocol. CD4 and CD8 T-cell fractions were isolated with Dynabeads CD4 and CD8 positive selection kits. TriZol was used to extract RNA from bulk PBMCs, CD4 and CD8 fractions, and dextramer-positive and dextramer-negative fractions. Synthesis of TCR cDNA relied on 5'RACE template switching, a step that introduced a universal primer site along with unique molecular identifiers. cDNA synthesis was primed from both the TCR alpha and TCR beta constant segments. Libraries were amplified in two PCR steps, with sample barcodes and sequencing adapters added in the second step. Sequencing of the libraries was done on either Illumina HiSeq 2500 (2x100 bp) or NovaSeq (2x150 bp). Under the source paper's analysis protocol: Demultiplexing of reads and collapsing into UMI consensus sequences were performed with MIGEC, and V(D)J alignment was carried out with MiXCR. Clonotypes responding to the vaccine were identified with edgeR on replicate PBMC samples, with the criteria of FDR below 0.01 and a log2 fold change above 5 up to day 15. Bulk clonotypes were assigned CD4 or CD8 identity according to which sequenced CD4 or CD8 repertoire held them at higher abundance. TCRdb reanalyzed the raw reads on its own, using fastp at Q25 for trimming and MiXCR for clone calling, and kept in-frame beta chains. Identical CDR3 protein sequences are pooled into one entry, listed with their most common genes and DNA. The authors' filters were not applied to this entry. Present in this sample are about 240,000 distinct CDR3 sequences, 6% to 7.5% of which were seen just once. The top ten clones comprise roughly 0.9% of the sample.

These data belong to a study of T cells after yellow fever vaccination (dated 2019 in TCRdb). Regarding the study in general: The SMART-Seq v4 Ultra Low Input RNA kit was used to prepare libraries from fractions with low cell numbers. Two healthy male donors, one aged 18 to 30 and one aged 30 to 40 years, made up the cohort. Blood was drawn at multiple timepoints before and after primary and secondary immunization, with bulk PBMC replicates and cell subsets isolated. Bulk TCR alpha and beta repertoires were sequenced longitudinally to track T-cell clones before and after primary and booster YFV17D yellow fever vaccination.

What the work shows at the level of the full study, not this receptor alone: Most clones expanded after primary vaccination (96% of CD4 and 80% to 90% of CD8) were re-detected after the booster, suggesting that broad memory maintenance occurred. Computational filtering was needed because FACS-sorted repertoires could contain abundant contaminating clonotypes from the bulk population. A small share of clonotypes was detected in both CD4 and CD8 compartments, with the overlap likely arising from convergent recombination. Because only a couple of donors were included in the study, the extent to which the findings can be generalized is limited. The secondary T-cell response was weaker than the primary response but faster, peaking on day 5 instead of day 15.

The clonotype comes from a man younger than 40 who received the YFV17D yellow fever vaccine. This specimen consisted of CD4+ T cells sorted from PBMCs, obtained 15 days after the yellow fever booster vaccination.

The CDR3 corresponds to CSARVRSPRYEQFF. The nucleotides read TGCAGTGCTAGAGTGAGGAGTCCGCGGTATGAGCAGTTCTTC. The chain was built from TRBV20-1 and TRBJ2-1, with an unclear D gene assignment. CDR3 length: 14 amino acids, cysteine to phenylalanine. The retained sequence is limited to the CDR3, 42 bases, with the frame set at the first base. V sheds 1 base and J sheds 8 bases, leaving 15 bases between their ends. For CDR1 and CDR2, the germline V gene (reference sequence) lists DFQATT and SNEGSKA.